This entry is about one T cell receptor beta chain. Its cognate antigen has yet to be identified. Nothing much larger sits one base from this clone, and base qualities are not available. The data derive from a study of CD8+ T cells in alopecia areata (dated 2018 in TCRdb). In the study overall: The treated patients, all with moderate-to-severe alopecia areata, were enrolled in an open-label pilot trial of oral tofacitinib given at 5 to 10 mg twice daily. Patients stayed on tofacitinib for 6 to 18 months and then had 6 months of follow-up off drug so that delayed response and recurrence could be assessed. Disease severity in treated patients was measured with the SALT score, which quantifies the percentage of affected scalp surface area. In both human patients and the C3H/HeJ mouse model, the study applied high-throughput TCRbeta sequencing to look at T cell clonal expansion in alopecia areata. Scalp tissue and sorted CD4+ and CD8+ peripheral blood T cells from patchy and totalis/universalis alopecia areata patients and from healthy controls were covered by human TCRbeta sequencing. Tofacitinib-treated patients had biopsies at baseline and at 4 and 24 weeks of treatment, with a later scalp biopsy in several patients. Scalp clonality was compared among normal scalp (n=4), patchy alopecia areata scalp (n=8), and alopecia totalis/universalis scalp (n=8). RNA came from the PAXgene miRNA kit for fixed scalp, the miRNeasy kit for PBMCs, and the RNeasy kit for mouse skin. Amplification of TCRbeta CDR3 regions was done by immunoSEQ multiplex PCR using 35 Vbeta forward primers and 13 Jbeta reverse primers.

The receptor library was made with the immunoSEQ multiplex PCR assay. RNA was extracted from all samples and reverse transcribed into cDNA as template for TCR sequencing. First-strand cDNA was synthesized with SuperScript III using a 2:1 mix of oligo-dT and random hexamers. Amplification bias was assessed with a synthetic immune receptor repertoire, and residual bias was removed computationally. The authors' pipeline ran thus. Raw reads were preprocessed to remove errors, and CDR3 was defined by IMGT conventions from the conserved cysteine to phenylalanine. Clonality was computed by normalizing Shannon entropy by log2 of the number of productive unique TCRs and subtracting the result from 1. CD4 or CD8 identity of scalp clones was inferred by cross-referencing scalp TCRbeta sequences with sorted blood CD4 and CD8 repertoires. What TCRdb holds here is the immuneACCESS table cut down to in-frame rearrangements. Part of the clones is not present; checked against another copy, under half of the missing clones reflect an unresolved V gene, and the others are unexplained. That table is the source of V, J and clone size, and D and trimming were worked out from the DNA. Counted in this sample were around 270,000 clones; roughly 64% of them appeared once. Under 2% of the sample lies in the top ten.

Overall study results and their limits: The treated cohort was small, with a single nonresponder, so links between baseline CD8+ expansion and response need larger studies. Shared TCR sequences between patients were less evident than in mice, which may be partly attributable to HLA diversity in the patient population. Many expanded lesional clones were found to persist in scalp and blood during tofacitinib treatment, and relapse after treatment cessation may be partly explained by this persistence. Unlike mouse skin, which is dominated by gammadelta T cells, normal human skin has resident alphabeta T cells that are also sequenced, and this complicates analysis of the scalp TCR repertoire. With tofacitinib, both scalp clonality and the number of expanded CD8+ clones among the top 100 scalp clones went down significantly. Higher clonality and more expanded CD8+ clones were observed in lesional scalp than in normal scalp, particularly in alopecia totalis/universalis, a finding suggestive of antigenic drive.

The time point label corresponds to: around 26 weeks on oral tofacitinib. The treatment or condition label here, explained by the study, means: oral pan-JAK inhibitor, 5-10 mg twice daily. Lesional scalp punch biopsies and peripheral blood were collected from alopecia areata patients. PBMCs were isolated by density centrifugation and stained for CD3, CD4 and CD8, after which CD4+ and CD8+ T cells were sorted on a FACSAria. Taken from cysteine to phenylalanine, the CDR3 has 16 residues. Only the CDR3 DNA is retained, 48 bases long and in frame from the first base. Germline trimming amounts to 0 bases on V and 3 bases on J, with 3 as the count of junction bases outside the gene matches. CDR1 and CDR2 (SGDLS, YYNGEE) derive from the germline V gene.

The receptor was isolated from a human donor with alopecia areata. Recombination joined TRBV9 with TRBJ2-1, and 10 junction bases match TRBD2. The sample was CD4+ T cells sorted from blood, taken at week 24, from a patient treated with tofacitinib. The nucleotide sequence is given as TGTGCCAGCAGCGTAGGGACTAGCGGATACTACAATGAGCAGTTCTTC. Its product reads: CASSVGTSGYYNEQFF.